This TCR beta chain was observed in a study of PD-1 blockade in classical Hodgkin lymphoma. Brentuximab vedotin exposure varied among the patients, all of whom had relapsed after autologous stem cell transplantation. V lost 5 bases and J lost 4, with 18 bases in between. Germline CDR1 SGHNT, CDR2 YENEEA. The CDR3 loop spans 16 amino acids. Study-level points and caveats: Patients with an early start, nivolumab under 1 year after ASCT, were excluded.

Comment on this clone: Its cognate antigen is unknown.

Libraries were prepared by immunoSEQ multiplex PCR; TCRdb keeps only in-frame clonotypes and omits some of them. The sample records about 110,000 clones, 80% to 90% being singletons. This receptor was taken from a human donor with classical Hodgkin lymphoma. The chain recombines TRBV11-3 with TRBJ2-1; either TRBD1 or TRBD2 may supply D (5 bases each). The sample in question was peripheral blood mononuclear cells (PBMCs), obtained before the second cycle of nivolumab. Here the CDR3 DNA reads TGTGCCAGCAGCGCCGCCGGGACCCTTTCTTACAATGAGCAGTTCTTC. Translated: CASSAAGTLSYNEQFF. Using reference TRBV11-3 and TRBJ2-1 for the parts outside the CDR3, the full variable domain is EAGVVQSPRYKIIEKKQPVAFWCNPISGHNTLYWYLQNLGQGPELLIRYENEEAVDDSQLPKDRFSAERLKGVDSTLKIQPAELGDSAVYLCASSAAGTLSYNEQFFGPGTRLTVL.